The entry below gives a single TCR beta chain sequence along with its context. Its antigen is undetermined. The sample comes from a study of cytomegalovirus exposure and HLA in healthy donors. Study findings and constraints: Within the data, a cluster of highly shared sequence variants was likely a sequencing artifact. Earlier analysis looked at TCR beta V segments, and most were productive about 87% or about 30% of the time.

Healthy bone marrow donors made up the donor group. It was with 60 Vbeta and 13 Jbeta primers that the PCR ran. Here immunoSEQ multiplex PCR was the method, and the copy in TCRdb shows in-frame clones only, minus some. This sample's table has some 200,000 clones. CDR3 length equals 16 residues. V was pared by 2 bases and J by 3 bases, with 20 bases between. Germline assignment: CDR1 GTSNPN and CDR2 SVGIG (reference sequence). This receptor was taken from a man aged 25-40 years in good health and CMV-seronegative. The sequencing input was PBMCs. The gene calls are TRBV30 and TRBJ2-7, with TRBD2 as a possible D gene (7 bases). CDR3 coding DNA: TGTGCCTGGAGTCCTCGCCGGACTAGGGGGGTCTACGAGCAGTACTTC. This encodes CAWSPRRTRGVYEQYF.